These T cell receptor beta chains were read from a single sample in a study of Ad26.COV2.S vaccination and SARS-CoV-2 variants. Profiled with immunoSEQ multiplex PCR; TCRdb holds only in-frame clones, not every one. There are about 350,000 clones in the sample; under 95% occur only once, and under 4% lies in the top ten. This specimen was peripheral blood, taken after recovery from COVID-19. These receptors all stem from a human donor who had recovered from COVID-19. The CDR3 runs from the conserved cysteine through the conserved F or W. D genes are given only for firm matches. Size values are once, few and many counts, or a class for expanded clones, and some rows have none.

J: TRBJ2-5; D: NA; V: TRBV10-3; length: 14; size: once; DNA: TGTGCCATCAGTGAGCGGGGGGCCCAAGAGACCCAGTACTTC; CDR3: CAISERGAQETQYF
J: TRBJ1-1; D: TRBD1; V: TRBV2; length: 16; size: NA; DNA: TGTGCCAGCAGTCCAAAGCGTGGGACAGGTGTCTCTGAAGCTTTCTTT; CDR3: CASSPKRGTGVSEAFF
J: TRBJ2-7; D: TRBD2; V: TRBV5-1; length: 18; size: NA; DNA: TGCGCCAGCAGCTTGAGGGGCTCACTAGCGACGATTTCTTACGAGCAGTACTTC; CDR3: CASSLRGSLATISYEQYF
J: TRBJ2-2; D: NA; V: TRBV12-3/TRBV12-4; length: 13; size: NA; DNA: TGTGCCAGCACGACAGATTACACCGGGGAGCTGTTTTTT; CDR3: CASTTDYTGELFF
J: TRBJ1-1; D: NA; V: TRBV5-4; length: 12; size: NA; DNA: TGTGCCAGCAGCTTGGACAGAGTGAGTGCTTTCTTT; CDR3: CASSLDRVSAFF
J: TRBJ1-5; D: TRBD1; V: TRBV19; length: 15; size: NA; DNA: TGTGCCAGTAGTCAGCCCCAGGGGGGCAATCAGCCCCAGCATTTT; CDR3: CASSQPQGGNQPQHF
J: TRBJ2-1; D: NA; V: TRBV4-1; length: 11; size: once; DNA: TGCGCCAGCAGCCAAGAGAGGGAGCAGTTCTTC; CDR3: CASSQEREQFF
J: TRBJ1-2; D: NA; V: TRBV7-2; length: 14; size: NA; DNA: TGTGCCAGCAGCTTAGGAGGAGGGGACTATGGCTACACCTTC; CDR3: CASSLGGGDYGYTF
J: TRBJ1-1; D: NA; V: TRBV7-3; length: 13; size: NA; DNA: TGTGCCAGCAGCTTACAAGAGAACACTGAAGCTTTCTTT; CDR3: CASSLQENTEAFF
J: TRBJ2-7; D: TRBD2; V: TRBV7-2; length: 17; size: NA; DNA: TGTGCCAGCAGCCGGGGGACTAGCGGGTACTACTCCTACGAGCAGTACTTC; CDR3: CASSRGTSGYYSYEQYF
J: TRBJ1-5; D: NA; V: TRBV6-6; length: 16; size: NA; DNA: TGTGCCAGCAGTTACCCCCCAGGGATGGGCAATCAGCCCCAGCATTTT; CDR3: CASSYPPGMGNQPQHF
J: TRBJ1-5; D: NA; V: TRBV4-1; length: 15; size: NA; DNA: TGCGCCAGCAGCCAAGACCCGGGAATACATCAGCCCCAGCATTTT; CDR3: CASSQDPGIHQPQHF
J: TRBJ1-5; D: NA; V: TRBV7-8; length: 16; size: NA; DNA: TGTGCCAGCAGCTCCCTCGTGAGGGGCGCCAATCAGCCCCAGCATTTT; CDR3: CASSSLVRGANQPQHF
J: TRBJ2-7; D: TRBD2; V: TRBV5-4; length: 15; size: NA; DNA: TGTGCCAGCAGCTTGGGGGGAGGGATATCCTACGAGCAGTACTTC; CDR3: CASSLGGGISYEQYF
J: TRBJ1-2; D: TRBD1; V: TRBV27; length: 14; size: NA; DNA: TGTGCCAGCAGGAGGAACACAGGGGACTATGGCTACACCTTC; CDR3: CASRRNTGDYGYTF
J: TRBJ1-1; D: NA; V: TRBV9; length: 13; size: NA; DNA: TGTGCCAGCAGCGTAGTACCGAACACTGAAGCTTTCTTT; CDR3: CASSVVPNTEAFF
J: TRBJ1-2; D: NA; V: TRBV4-1; length: 18; size: NA; DNA: TGCGCCAGCAGCCAAGGTGCATTGACAGGACCGTCTCTCTATGGCTACACCTTC; CDR3: CASSQGALTGPSLYGYTF
J: TRBJ1-4; D: TRBD1; V: TRBV9; length: 14; size: NA; DNA: TGTGCCAGCAGCCCGGACAGGGGGCGAGAAAAACTGTTTTTT; CDR3: CASSPDRGREKLFF
J: TRBJ2-5; D: TRBD2; V: TRBV5-6; length: 14; size: NA; DNA: TGTGCCAGCAGCTTGGTACGGGGGGAGGAGACCCAGTACTTC; CDR3: CASSLVRGEETQYF
J: TRBJ2-3; D: NA; V: TRBV6-5; length: 13; size: NA; DNA: TGTGCCAGCAGTCTGACGAGGACAGATACGCAGTATTTT; CDR3: CASSLTRTDTQYF
J: TRBJ2-3; D: NA; V: TRBV2; length: 13; size: NA; DNA: TGTGCCGGTAGCCGTGGGGTTGGAGATACGCAGTATTTT; CDR3: CAGSRGVGDTQYF
J: TRBJ1-2; D: NA; V: TRBV10-2; length: 13; size: NA; DNA: TGCGCCAGCAGTGAGCCAGCTAACTATGGCTACACCTTC; CDR3: CASSEPANYGYTF
J: TRBJ1-5; D: NA; V: TRBV4-1; length: 13; size: NA; DNA: TGCGCCAGCAGCGGGATGGGTGAGAGATCCCAGCATTTT; CDR3: CASSGMGERSQHF
J: TRBJ2-1; D: NA; V: TRBV29-1; length: 13; size: NA; DNA: TGCAGCGCCTACCAAGCCACCAATAAGCAGCAGTTCTTC; CDR3: CSAYQATNKQQFF
J: TRBJ2-5; D: NA; V: TRBV5-6; length: 15; size: NA; DNA: TGTGCCAGCACTCTCGGGACCCCATCCCCAGAGACCCAGTACTTC; CDR3: CASTLGTPSPETQYF
J: TRBJ2-2; D: NA; V: TRBV27; length: 13; size: few; DNA: TGTGCCAGCAGTTGGGCCTCCACCGGGGAGCTGTTTTTT; CDR3: CASSWASTGELFF